These T cell receptor beta chains were read from a single sample in a study of monozygotic twins with cystic fibrosis. Sequencing was performed with immunoSEQ multiplex PCR; in TCRdb, only in-frame clones are kept and a portion is missing. The data hold roughly 25,000 clones, with around 93% observed a single time. Sequencing input: blood. All receptors derive from a girl aged 2 to 9 with cystic fibrosis. Both conserved end residues are part of each CDR3. The order of the fields is J gene, V gene, clone size, D gene, CDR3 protein, CDR3 DNA. A D gene is named only where the DNA matches it firmly. Only part of the rows carry a size: once, few, many, or a class if the clone is expanded.

TRBJ2-4	TRBV4-3	-	-	CASSPSGLLAKNIQYF	TGCGCCAGCAGCCCGTCCGGGTTACTAGCCAAAAACATTCAGTACTTC
TRBJ2-2	TRBV19	-	-	CASTPMAGGHGELFF	TGTGCCAGTACCCCTATGGCAGGGGGGCACGGGGAGCTGTTTTTT
TRBJ1-5	TRBV30	once	-	CAWSPQGDQPQHF	TGTGCCTGGAGCCCTCAGGGAGACCAGCCCCAGCATTTT
TRBJ1-2	TRBV11-3	-	-	CASRKGSSGYTF	TGTGCCAGCAGGAAGGGGTCCTCAGGCTACACCTTC
TRBJ2-1	TRBV20-1	once	-	CSAMNHNEQFF	TGCAGTGCAATGAACCACAATGAGCAGTTCTTC
TRBJ2-2	TRBV10-3	-	TRBD1	CAIMIGTGFAGELFF	TGTGCCATCATGATCGGGACAGGGTTCGCCGGGGAGCTGTTTTTT
TRBJ1-3	TRBV7-8	-	-	CASSQPVGSFLSGNTIYF	TGTGCCAGCAGCCAGCCTGTGGGCAGCTTTCTCTCTGGAAACACCATATATTTT
TRBJ2-2	TRBV6-5	-	-	CASSQENTGELFF	TGTGCCAGCAGCCAAGAGAACACCGGGGAGCTGTTTTTT
TRBJ2-3	TRBV5-1	-	TRBD1	CASSLGGQGSTDTQYF	TGCGCCAGCAGCTTGGGTGGACAGGGGAGCACAGATACGCAGTATTTT
TRBJ1-6	TRBV5-1	-	TRBD1	CASSSRQGIGSPLHF	TGCGCCAGCAGCTCAAGACAGGGAATAGGTTCACCCCTCCACTTT
TRBJ2-1	TRBV5-8	-	-	CASSLAGYEQFF	TGTGCCAGCAGCTTGGCAGGGTATGAGCAGTTCTTC
TRBJ2-7	TRBV5-6	-	-	CASTHKGTDEQYF	TGTGCCAGCACCCATAAGGGAACGGACGAGCAGTACTTC
TRBJ1-2	TRBV14	-	TRBD1	CASSLLSGTGNGYTF	TGTGCCAGCAGCCTCCTATCCGGGACAGGGAACGGCTACACCTTC
TRBJ1-1	TRBV27	-	-	CASGRETAEAFF	TGTGCCAGCGGCAGGGAGACAGCTGAAGCTTTCTTT
TRBJ2-1	TRBV5-1	-	-	CASSFWDLSNEQFF	TGCGCCAGCAGCTTTTGGGATCTGAGTAATGAGCAGTTCTTC
TRBJ2-7	TRBV2	-	TRBD1	CASKGGRSVEEQYF	TGTGCCAGCAAAGGGGGCAGATCAGTGGAAGAGCAGTACTTC
TRBJ1-5	TRBV21-1	-	-	CASSKAPTGFQPQHF	TGTGCCAGCAGCAAAGCGCCGACAGGGTTTCAGCCCCAGCATTTT
TRBJ1-2	TRBV10-1	-	-	CASSERGAGPALVGPPGYTF	TGCGCCAGCAGTGAGAGGGGGGCCGGGCCCGCCCTGGTTGGCCCCCCTGGCTACACCTTC
TRBJ2-1	TRBV5-4	-	TRBD2	CASSLDGGAGNEQFF	TGTGCCAGCAGCTTGGACGGGGGGGCCGGTAATGAGCAGTTCTTC
TRBJ2-1	TRBV7-6	-	-	CASSLTVSSYNEQFF	TGTGCCAGCAGCCTGACGGTTAGCTCCTACAATGAGCAGTTCTTC
TRBJ2-7	TRBV19	-	-	CASSPLDGSYEQYF	TGTGCCAGTAGTCCCCTGGACGGGTCCTACGAGCAGTACTTC
TRBJ1-6	TRBV27	few	TRBD1	CASSSGQGLSPLHF	TGTGCCAGCAGTTCCGGACAGGGACTATCACCCCTCCACTTT
TRBJ1-5	TRBV28	-	-	CASGVLWPQHF	TGTGCCAGCGGGGTCCTGTGGCCCCAGCATTTT
TRBJ1-2	TRBV20-1	-	-	CSASSHSVYTF	TGCAGTGCTAGTTCCCACAGCGTATACACCTTC
TRBJ1-1	TRBV30	-	-	CAWSATVNTEAFF	TGTGCCTGGAGTGCCACCGTGAACACTGAAGCTTTCTTT
TRBJ1-3	TRBV5-1	-	-	CASRGGGSGNTIYF	TGCGCCAGCAGGGGGGGCGGCTCTGGAAACACCATATATTTT
TRBJ2-7	TRBV5-1	-	TRBD1	CASSPTGGAEQYF	TGCGCCAGCAGCCCGACAGGGGGCGCAGAGCAGTACTTC
TRBJ1-1	TRBV5-6	-	-	CASRLHRGTEAFF	TGTGCCAGCAGACTCCATCGGGGGACTGAAGCTTTCTTT
TRBJ2-7	TRBV6-6	few	TRBD2	CASSPTSGVSYEQYF	TGTGCCAGCAGTCCAACTAGCGGGGTTTCCTACGAGCAGTACTTC
TRBJ1-2	TRBV30	-	TRBD1	CAWKNPLGQGNYGYTF	TGTGCCTGGAAGAACCCTTTGGGACAGGGGAACTATGGCTACACCTTC
TRBJ2-6	TRBV4-3	-	TRBD1	CASSTTGGSGANVLTF	TGCGCCAGCAGTACGACAGGGGGCTCTGGGGCCAACGTCCTGACTTTC
TRBJ1-4	TRBV27	-	-	CASSLSFSRTTNEKLFF	TGTGCCAGCAGTTTATCTTTTTCGAGGACAACTAATGAAAAACTGTTTTTT
TRBJ1-1	TRBV5-1	-	-	CASKSGDENTEAFF	TGCGCCAGCAAGAGTGGGGATGAGAACACTGAAGCTTTCTTT
TRBJ2-7	TRBV2	-	-	CASRSGDYEQYF	TGTGCCAGCAGGTCAGGGGACTACGAGCAGTACTTC
TRBJ2-7	TRBV14	-	-	CASSQRQLDPNEQYF	TGTGCCAGCAGCCAAAGACAGCTTGACCCCAACGAGCAGTACTTC
TRBJ1-2	TRBV18	few	-	CASSPDRIYGYTF	TGTGCCAGCTCACCGGACAGAATCTATGGCTACACCTTC
TRBJ2-1	TRBV2	-	TRBD2	CASSDGTRPNEQFF	TGTGCCAGCAGTGATGGGACTAGACCCAATGAGCAGTTCTTC
TRBJ2-5	TRBV19	-	-	CASSIAGRETQYF	TGTGCCAGTAGTATAGCTGGGCGAGAGACCCAGTACTTC
TRBJ1-2	TRBV5-5	-	-	CASSSRQDYGYTF	TGTGCCAGCAGCTCACGACAGGACTATGGCTACACCTTC
TRBJ1-2	TRBV7-2	-	-	CASSRPDSFYGYTF	TGTGCCAGCAGCCGCCCTGACAGTTTCTATGGCTACACCTTC
TRBJ1-2	TRBV4-1	-	-	CASSQDRPGDNYGYTF	TGCGCCAGCAGCCAAGATCGGCCGGGGGATAACTATGGCTACACCTTC
TRBJ1-2	TRBV6-1	once	TRBD1	CASSEMGQTYGYTF	TGTGCCAGCAGTGAAATGGGACAGACCTATGGCTACACCTTC
TRBJ2-2	TRBV7-2	-	-	CASSPSGGRETGELFF	TGTGCCAGCAGCCCTAGTGGAGGGCGGGAAACCGGGGAGCTGTTTTTT
TRBJ2-5	TRBV7-2	-	-	CASSFGRTETQYF	TGTGCCAGCAGCTTTGGACGTACAGAGACCCAGTACTTC
TRBJ1-1	TRBV11-2	-	-	CASSLDVWGSLYTEAFF	TGTGCCAGCAGCTTAGATGTGTGGGGGTCCCTATATACTGAAGCTTTCTTT
TRBJ1-6	TRBV29-1	-	-	CSVEDRAGSPLHF	TGCAGCGTTGAAGACAGGGCCGGATCACCCCTCCACTTT
TRBJ2-7	TRBV6-5	once	TRBD1	CASRGTGAYEQYF	TGTGCCAGCAGGGGGACAGGTGCCTACGAGCAGTACTTC
TRBJ1-1	TRBV28	-	-	CASSLPGTGNTEAFF	TGTGCCAGCAGTTTACCCGGGACGGGGAACACTGAAGCTTTCTTT
TRBJ2-7	TRBV7-2	-	TRBD1	CASRRTGVNEQYF	TGTGCCAGCAGAAGGACAGGGGTCAACGAGCAGTACTTC
TRBJ1-5	TRBV9	-	-	CASSADPHQPQHF	TGTGCCAGCAGCGCCGATCCTCATCAGCCCCAGCATTTT
TRBJ1-5	TRBV5-1	once	-	CASSFESGHQPQHF	TGCGCCAGCAGCTTCGAATCAGGGCATCAGCCCCAGCATTTT
TRBJ2-1	TRBV15	-	-	CATSRVGAEDEQFF	TGTGCCACCAGCAGAGTGGGGGCCGAGGATGAGCAGTTCTTC
TRBJ1-1	TRBV1	-	-	CTSSQDVRGGTEAFF	TGCACCAGCAGCCAAGATGTCAGGGGAGGGACTGAAGCTTTCTTT
TRBJ1-2	TRBV6-5	-	-	CASSYSTTGLDGYTF	TGTGCCAGCAGTTACTCCACCACAGGGTTGGACGGCTACACCTTC
TRBJ2-1	TRBV25-1	-	TRBD2	CASIQTSGLRNEQFF	TGTGCCAGCATTCAGACTAGCGGGCTTAGGAATGAGCAGTTCTTC
TRBJ1-1	TRBV5-1	-	-	CASSPAYLREINTEAFF	TGCGCCAGCAGCCCTGCCTACCTCAGAGAAATAAACACTGAAGCTTTCTTT
TRBJ2-3	TRBV9	-	TRBD2	CASSVDLAGGQDTQYF	TGTGCCAGCAGCGTAGATCTTGCGGGGGGGCAAGATACGCAGTATTTT
TRBJ2-5	TRBV7-2	-	-	CASSSSAETQYF	TGTGCCAGCAGCTCCTCCGCCGAGACCCAGTACTTC
TRBJ2-7	TRBV4-1	-	-	CASSQDVWQLIQDEQYF	TGCGCCAGCAGCCAAGATGTGTGGCAGCTGATTCAAGACGAGCAGTACTTC